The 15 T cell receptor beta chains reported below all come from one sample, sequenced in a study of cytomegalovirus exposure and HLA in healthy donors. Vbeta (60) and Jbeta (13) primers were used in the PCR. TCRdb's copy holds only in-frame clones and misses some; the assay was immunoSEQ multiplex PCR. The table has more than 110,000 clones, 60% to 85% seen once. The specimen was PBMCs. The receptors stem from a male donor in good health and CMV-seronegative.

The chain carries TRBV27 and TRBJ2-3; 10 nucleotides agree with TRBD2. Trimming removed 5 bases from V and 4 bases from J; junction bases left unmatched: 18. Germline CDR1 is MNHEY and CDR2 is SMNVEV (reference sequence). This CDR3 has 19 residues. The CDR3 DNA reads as TGTGCCAGCAGTCCACTCGGCCAGCGGGAGGGCCAATCGCCAGATACGCAGTATTTT. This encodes CASSPLGQREGQSPDTQYF.

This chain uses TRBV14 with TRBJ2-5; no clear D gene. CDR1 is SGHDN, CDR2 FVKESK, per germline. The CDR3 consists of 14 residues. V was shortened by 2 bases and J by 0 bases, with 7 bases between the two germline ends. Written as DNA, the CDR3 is TGTGCCAGCAGCCAACTTTCGGACCAAGAGACCCAGTACTTC. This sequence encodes CASSQLSDQETQYF.

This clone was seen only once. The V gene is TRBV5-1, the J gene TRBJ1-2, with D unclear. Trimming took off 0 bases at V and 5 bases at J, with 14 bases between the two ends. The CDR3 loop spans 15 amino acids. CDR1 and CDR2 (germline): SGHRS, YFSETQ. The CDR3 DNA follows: TGCGCCAGCAGCTTGGAGATCCCTACCTCTTATGGCTACACCTTC. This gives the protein CASSLEIPTSYGYTF.

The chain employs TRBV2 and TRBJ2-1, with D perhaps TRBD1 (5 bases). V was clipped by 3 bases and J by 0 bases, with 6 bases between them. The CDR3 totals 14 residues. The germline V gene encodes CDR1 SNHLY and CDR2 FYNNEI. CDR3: CASSEQGSYNEQFF. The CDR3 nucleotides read TGTGCCAGCAGTGAGCAGGGCTCCTACAATGAGCAGTTCTTC.

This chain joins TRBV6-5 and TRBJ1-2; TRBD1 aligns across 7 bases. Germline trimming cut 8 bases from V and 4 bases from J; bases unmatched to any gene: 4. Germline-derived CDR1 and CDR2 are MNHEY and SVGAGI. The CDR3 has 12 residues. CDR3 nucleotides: TGTGCCAGCCGTACAGGGGTCTATGGCTACACCTTC. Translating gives CASRTGVYGYTF.

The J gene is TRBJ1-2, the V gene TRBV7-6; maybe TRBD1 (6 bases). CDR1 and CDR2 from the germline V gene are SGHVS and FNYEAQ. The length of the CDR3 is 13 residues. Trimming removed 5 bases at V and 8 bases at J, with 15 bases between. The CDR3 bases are TGTGCCAGCAGCCTCACAGGGCAAAGCGGCTACACCTTC. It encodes CASSLTGQSGYTF.

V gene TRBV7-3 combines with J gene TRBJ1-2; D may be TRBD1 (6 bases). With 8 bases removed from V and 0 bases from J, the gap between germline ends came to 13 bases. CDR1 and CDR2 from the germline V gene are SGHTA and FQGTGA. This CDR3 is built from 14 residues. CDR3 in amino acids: CASALSGANYGYTF. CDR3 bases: TGTGCCAGCGCTCTTTCAGGGGCTAACTATGGCTACACCTTC.

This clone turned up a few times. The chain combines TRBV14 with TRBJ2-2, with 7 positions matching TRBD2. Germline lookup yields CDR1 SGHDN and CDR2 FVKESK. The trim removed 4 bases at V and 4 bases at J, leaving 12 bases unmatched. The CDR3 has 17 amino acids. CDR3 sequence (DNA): TGTGCCAGCAGCCCGAAAACGGGACTACGTGGCACCGGGGAGCTGTTTTTT. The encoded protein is CASSPKTGLRGTGELFF.

CDR3 coding DNA: TGTGCCAGCAGCCCCACGGGGGGACAATCGGACACTGAAGCTTTCTTT. Protein product: CASSPTGGQSDTEAFF. V gene TRBV7-9 combines with J gene TRBJ1-1; the D gene is possibly TRBD1 (6 bases). The CDR3 runs 16 residues. Germline loops: CDR1 SEHNR, CDR2 FQNEAQ (reference sequence). V lost 5 bases, J lost 3 bases, and 19 bases lay in between.

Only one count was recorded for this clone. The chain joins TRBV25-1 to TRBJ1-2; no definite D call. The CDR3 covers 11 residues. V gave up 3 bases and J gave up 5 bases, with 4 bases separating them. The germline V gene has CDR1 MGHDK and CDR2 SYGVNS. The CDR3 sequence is CASSDTYGYTF. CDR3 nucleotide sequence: TGTGCCAGCAGTGACACATATGGCTACACCTTC.

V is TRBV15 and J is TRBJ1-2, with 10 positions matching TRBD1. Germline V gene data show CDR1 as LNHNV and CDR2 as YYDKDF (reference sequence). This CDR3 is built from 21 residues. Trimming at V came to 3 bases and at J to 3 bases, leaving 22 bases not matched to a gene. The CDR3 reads CATSRLPTGGALSFPDYGYTF. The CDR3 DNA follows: TGTGCCACCAGCAGGCTCCCGACAGGGGGCGCTTTAAGTTTCCCGGACTATGGCTACACCTTC.

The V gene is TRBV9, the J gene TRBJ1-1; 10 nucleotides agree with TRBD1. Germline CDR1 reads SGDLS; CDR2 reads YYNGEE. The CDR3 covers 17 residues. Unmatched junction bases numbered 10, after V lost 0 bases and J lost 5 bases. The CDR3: CASSVGDRGTTETEAFF. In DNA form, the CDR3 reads TGTGCCAGCAGCGTAGGGGACAGGGGTACGACCGAGACTGAAGCTTTCTTT.

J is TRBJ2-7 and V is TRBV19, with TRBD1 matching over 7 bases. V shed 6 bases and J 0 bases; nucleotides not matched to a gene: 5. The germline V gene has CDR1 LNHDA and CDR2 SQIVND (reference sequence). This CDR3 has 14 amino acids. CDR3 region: CASRNRGGSYEQYF. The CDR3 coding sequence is TGTGCCAGTAGAAACAGGGGCGGCTCCTACGAGCAGTACTTC.

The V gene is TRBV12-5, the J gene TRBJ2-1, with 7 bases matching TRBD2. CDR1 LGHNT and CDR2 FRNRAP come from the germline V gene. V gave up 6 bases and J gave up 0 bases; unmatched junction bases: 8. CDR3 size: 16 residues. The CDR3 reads CASGGARDYSYNEQFF. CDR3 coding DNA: TGTGCTAGTGGGGGAGCTCGGGACTACTCCTACAATGAGCAGTTCTTC.

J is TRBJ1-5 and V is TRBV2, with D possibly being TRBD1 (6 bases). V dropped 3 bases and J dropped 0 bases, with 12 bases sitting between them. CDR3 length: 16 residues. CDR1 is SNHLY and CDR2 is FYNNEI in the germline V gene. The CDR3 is CASSDPGQYSNQPQHF. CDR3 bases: TGTGCCAGCAGTGACCCTGGACAGTATAGCAATCAGCCCCAGCATTTT.